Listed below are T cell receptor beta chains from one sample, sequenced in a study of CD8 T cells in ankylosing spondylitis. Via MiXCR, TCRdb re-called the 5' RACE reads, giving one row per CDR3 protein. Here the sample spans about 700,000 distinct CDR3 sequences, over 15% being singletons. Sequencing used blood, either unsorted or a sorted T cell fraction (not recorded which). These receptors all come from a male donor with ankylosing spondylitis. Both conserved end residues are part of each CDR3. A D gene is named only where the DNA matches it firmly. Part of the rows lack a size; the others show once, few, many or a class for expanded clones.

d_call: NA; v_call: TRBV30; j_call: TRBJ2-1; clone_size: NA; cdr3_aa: CAWSHRVVNEQFF; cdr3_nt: TGTGCCTGGAGTCACAGGGTTGTCAATGAGCAGTTCTTC
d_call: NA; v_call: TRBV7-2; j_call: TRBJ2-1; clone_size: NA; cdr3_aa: CASSTRTGLQFF; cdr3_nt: TGTGCCAGCAGCACAAGAACAGGCCTGCAGTTCTTC
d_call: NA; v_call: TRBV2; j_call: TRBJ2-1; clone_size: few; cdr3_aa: CASSDQGSSYNEQFF; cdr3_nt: TGTGCCAGCAGTGACCAGGGGAGCTCCTACAATGAGCAGTTCTTC
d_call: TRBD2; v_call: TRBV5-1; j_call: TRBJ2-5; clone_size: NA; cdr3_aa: CASSLEWLAGSRSETQYF; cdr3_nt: TGCGCCAGCAGCTTGGAGTGGCTAGCGGGGTCCAGATCGGAGACCCAGTACTTC
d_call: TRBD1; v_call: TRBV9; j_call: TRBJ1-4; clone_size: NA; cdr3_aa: CASSEQGTTNEKLFF; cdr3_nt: TGTGCCAGCAGCGAACAGGGGACAACTAATGAAAAACTGTTTTTT
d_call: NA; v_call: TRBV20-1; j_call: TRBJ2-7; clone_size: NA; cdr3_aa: CSARALTGWPPEQYF; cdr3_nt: TGCAGTGCTAGAGCCTTGACTGGATGGCCCCCCGAGCAGTACTTC
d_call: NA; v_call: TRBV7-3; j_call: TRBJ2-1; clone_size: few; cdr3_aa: CASSLGGASFEQFF; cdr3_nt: TGTGCCAGCAGCTTAGGTGGGGCTAGCTTTGAGCAGTTCTTC
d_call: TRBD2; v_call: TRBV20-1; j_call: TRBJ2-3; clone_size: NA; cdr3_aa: CSAREPKRGRTDTQYF; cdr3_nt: TGCAGTGCTAGAGAGCCAAAGCGGGGTCGCACAGATACGCAGTATTTT
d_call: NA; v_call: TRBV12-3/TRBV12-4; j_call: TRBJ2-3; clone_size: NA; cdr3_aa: CAISARGTAFDNTDTQYF; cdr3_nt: TGTGCCATCAGTGCACGCGGGACCGCCTTCGACAACACAGATACGCAGTATTTT
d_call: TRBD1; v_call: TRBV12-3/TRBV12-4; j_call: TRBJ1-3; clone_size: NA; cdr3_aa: CASSSYPGTVDGNTIYF; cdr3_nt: TGTGCCAGCAGTTCATATCCCGGGACAGTGGACGGAAACACCATATATTTT
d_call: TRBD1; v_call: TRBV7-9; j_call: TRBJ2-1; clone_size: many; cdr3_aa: CASSPGQGYYNEQFF; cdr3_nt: TGTGCCAGCAGCCCGGGACAGGGGTACTACAATGAGCAGTTCTTC
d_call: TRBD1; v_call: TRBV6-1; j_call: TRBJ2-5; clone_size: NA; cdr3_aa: CASSEGDRASVETQYF; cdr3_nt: TGTGCCAGCAGTGAAGGGGACAGGGCGAGTGTGGAGACCCAGTACTTC
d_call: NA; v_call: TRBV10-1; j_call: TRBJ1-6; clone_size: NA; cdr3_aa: CASTDSSYNTPLHF; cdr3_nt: TGCGCCAGCACCGACAGCAGCTATAATACACCCCTCCACTTT
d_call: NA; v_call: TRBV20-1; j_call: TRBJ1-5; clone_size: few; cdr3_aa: CSVVRSNQPQHF; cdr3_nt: TGCAGTGTCGTCCGGAGCAATCAGCCCCAGCATTTT
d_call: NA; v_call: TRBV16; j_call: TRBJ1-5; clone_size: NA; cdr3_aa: CASSQSGPGGNQPQHF; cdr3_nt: TGTGCCAGCAGCCAGTCGGGTCCGGGGGGCAATCAGCCCCAGCATTTT
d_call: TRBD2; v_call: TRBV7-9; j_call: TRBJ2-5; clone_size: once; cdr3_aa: CASRPPAGDIMGETQYF; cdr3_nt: TGTGCCAGCAGACCCCCAGCGGGGGACATAATGGGGGAGACCCAGTACTTC
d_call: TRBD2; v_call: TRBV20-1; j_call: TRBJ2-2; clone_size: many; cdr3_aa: CSATPTSSLNTGELFF; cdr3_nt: TGCAGTGCCACCCCGACTAGCTCCCTGAACACCGGGGAGCTGTTTTTT
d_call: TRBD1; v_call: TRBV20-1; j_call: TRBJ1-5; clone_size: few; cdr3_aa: CSAEDREFSQPQHF; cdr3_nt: TGCAGTGCAGAAGACAGGGAATTCAGTCAGCCCCAGCATTTT
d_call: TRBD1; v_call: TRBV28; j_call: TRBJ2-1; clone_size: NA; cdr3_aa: CASSKAGTGYNEQFF; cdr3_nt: TGTGCCAGCAGTAAAGCCGGGACAGGTTACAATGAGCAGTTCTTC
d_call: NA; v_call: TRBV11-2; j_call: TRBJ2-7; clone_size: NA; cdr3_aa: CASSFSGGTAFEQYF; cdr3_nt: TGTGCCAGCAGCTTTAGTGGGGGGACCGCCTTCGAGCAGTACTTC
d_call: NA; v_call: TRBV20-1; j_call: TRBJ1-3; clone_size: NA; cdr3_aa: CSARQFTAYSGNTIYF; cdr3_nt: TGCAGTGCTAGACAATTTACAGCATACTCTGGAAACACCATATATTTT
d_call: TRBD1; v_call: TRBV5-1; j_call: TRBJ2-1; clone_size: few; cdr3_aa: CASSSRQGKGNEQFF; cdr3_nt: TGCGCCAGCAGCTCCCGACAGGGGAAGGGCAATGAGCAGTTCTTC
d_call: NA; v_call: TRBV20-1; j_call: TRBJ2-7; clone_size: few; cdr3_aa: CSAREGIGGSYEQYF; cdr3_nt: TGCAGTGCTAGAGAGGGGATAGGAGGGAGCTACGAGCAGTACTTC
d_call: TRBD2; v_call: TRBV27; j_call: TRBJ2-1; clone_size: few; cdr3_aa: CASSSVVASGHNEQFF; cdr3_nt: TGTGCCAGCAGTTCGGTCGTCGCTAGCGGACACAATGAGCAGTTCTTC
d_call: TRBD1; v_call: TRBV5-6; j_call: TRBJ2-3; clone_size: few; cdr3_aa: CASSSGQGARRGTDTQYF; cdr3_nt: TGTGCCAGCAGCTCCGGACAGGGGGCAAGGAGGGGGACAGATACGCAGTATTTT
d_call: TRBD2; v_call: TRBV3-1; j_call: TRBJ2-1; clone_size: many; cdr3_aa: CASSPRLAGYNEQFF; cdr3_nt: TGTGCCAGCAGCCCAAGACTAGCGGGCTACAATGAGCAGTTCTTC
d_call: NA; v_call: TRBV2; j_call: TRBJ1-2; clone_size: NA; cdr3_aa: CASSEKTNYGYTF; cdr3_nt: TGTGCCAGCAGTGAGAAGACCAACTATGGCTACACCTTC
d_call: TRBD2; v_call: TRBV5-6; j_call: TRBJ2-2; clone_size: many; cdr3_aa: CASSLGLAGAGELFF; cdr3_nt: TGTGCCAGCAGCTTGGGACTAGCGGGGGCCGGGGAGCTGTTTTTT
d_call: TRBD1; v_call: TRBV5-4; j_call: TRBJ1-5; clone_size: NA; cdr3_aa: CASSTGDNQPQHF; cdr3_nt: TGTGCCAGCAGCACAGGGGACAATCAGCCCCAGCATTTT
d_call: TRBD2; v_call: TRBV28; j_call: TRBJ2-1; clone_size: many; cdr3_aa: CASSSPGEGRNEQFF; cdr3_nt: TGTGCCAGCAGTTCACCGGGGGAGGGCCGGAATGAGCAGTTCTTC
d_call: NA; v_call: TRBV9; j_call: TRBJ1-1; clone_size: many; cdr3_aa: CASSRTDNTEAFF; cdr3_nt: TGTGCCAGCAGTCGGACAGATAACACTGAAGCTTTCTTT
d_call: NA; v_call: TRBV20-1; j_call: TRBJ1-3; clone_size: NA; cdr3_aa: CSARPGGVGNTIYF; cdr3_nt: TGCAGTGCTAGGCCCGGAGGGGTGGGAAACACCATATATTTT
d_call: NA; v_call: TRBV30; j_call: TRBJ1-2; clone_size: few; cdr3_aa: CAWTNPPGWGGYTF; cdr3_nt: TGTGCCTGGACGAATCCCCCCGGGTGGGGTGGCTACACCTTC
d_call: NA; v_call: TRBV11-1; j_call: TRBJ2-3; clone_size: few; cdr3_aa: CASSLRRPASEYRPQLTDTQYF; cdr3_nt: TGTGCCAGCAGCTTACGCCGCCCGGCTAGCGAATACCGACCTCAGTTAACAGATACGCAGTATTTT
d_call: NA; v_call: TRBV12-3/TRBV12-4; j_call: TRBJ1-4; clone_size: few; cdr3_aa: CASSSSGLGEKLFF; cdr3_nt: TGTGCCAGCAGTTCTTCTGGGCTCGGAGAAAAACTGTTTTTT
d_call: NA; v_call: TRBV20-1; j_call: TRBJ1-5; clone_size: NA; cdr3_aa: CSAIAGANQPQHF; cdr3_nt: TGCAGTGCCATTGCGGGCGCAAATCAGCCCCAGCATTTT
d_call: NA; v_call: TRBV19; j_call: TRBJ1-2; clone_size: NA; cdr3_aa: CASSKTDLPSSGYTF; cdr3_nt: TGTGCCAGTAGTAAGACGGATCTCCCCTCCTCGGGCTACACCTTC
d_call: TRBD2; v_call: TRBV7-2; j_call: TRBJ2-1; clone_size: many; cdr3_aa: CASSSLILAGDEQFF; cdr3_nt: TGTGCCAGCAGCTCTCTAATTTTAGCGGGCGATGAGCAGTTCTTC
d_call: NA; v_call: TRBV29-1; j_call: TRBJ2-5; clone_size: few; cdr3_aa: CSVESLETQYF; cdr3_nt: TGCAGCGTTGAGAGTTTAGAGACCCAGTACTTC
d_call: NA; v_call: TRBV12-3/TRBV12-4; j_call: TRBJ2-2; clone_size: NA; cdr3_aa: CASSHTIYWPGELFF; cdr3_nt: TGTGCCAGCAGCCATACAATCTATTGGCCCGGGGAGCTGTTTTTT